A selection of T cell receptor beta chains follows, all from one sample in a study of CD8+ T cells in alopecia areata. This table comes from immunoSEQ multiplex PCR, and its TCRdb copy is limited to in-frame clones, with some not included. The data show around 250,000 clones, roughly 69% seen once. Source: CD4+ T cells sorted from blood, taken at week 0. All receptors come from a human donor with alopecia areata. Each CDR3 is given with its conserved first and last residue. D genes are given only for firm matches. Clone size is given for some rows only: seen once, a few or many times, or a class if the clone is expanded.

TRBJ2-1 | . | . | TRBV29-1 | TGCAGCGTTGACAAAGGGCTCAATGAGCAGTTCTTC | CSVDKGLNEQFF
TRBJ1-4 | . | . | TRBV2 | TGTGCCAGCAGTGGGGGTCAACTTAATGAAAAACTGTTTTTT | CASSGGQLNEKLFF
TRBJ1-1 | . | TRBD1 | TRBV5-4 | TGTGCCAGCAGGCAAGACAGGGGGATAGACACTGAAGCTTTCTTT | CASRQDRGIDTEAFF
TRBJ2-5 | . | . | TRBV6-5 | TGTGCCAGCAGTTACGTGCGGGGGCCGTCAGAGACCCAGTACTTC | CASSYVRGPSETQYF
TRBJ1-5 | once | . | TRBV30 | TGTGCCTGGAGTTCCTCGGGGAATCAGCCCCAGCATTTT | CAWSSSGNQPQHF
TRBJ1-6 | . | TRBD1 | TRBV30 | TGTGCCTGGAGGATACAGGGGGCTAATTCACCCCTCCACTTT | CAWRIQGANSPLHF
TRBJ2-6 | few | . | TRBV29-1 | TGCAGCGTTGGGGCCTCTGGGGCCAACGTCCTGACTTTC | CSVGASGANVLTF
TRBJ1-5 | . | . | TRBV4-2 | TGTGCCAGCAGCCAAGATCACGGGGCGCAGGGCAATCAGCCCCAGCATTTT | CASSQDHGAQGNQPQHF
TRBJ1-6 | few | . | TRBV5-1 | TGCGCCAGCAGCTTGGACGGATTGAATTCACCCCTCCACTTT | CASSLDGLNSPLHF
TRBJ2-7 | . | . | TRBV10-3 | TGTGCCATCAGTGACTCGAGGGTCGGCGAGCAGTACTTC | CAISDSRVGEQYF
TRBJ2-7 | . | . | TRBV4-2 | TGTGCCAGCAGCCAAACGGTCCGCCCCGGGGTCCCCTACGAGCAGTACTTC | CASSQTVRPGVPYEQYF
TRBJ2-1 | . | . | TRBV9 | TGTGCCAGCAGCCGGGACACCTCCTACAATGAGCAGTTCTTC | CASSRDTSYNEQFF
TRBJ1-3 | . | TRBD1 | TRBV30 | TGTGCCTGGAGTGTACAGGGGGGCTCTGGAAACACCATATATTTT | CAWSVQGGSGNTIYF
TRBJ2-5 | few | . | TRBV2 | TGTGCCAGCTGGTCCTGGACAGAAGAAGAGACCCAGTACTTC | CASWSWTEEETQYF
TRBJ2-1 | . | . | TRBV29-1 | TGCAGCGTTGTGAGACAGGCCTACAATGAGCAGTTCTTC | CSVVRQAYNEQFF
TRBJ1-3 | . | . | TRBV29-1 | TGCAGCGTGACAGCGACTGGAAACACCATATATTTT | CSVTATGNTIYF
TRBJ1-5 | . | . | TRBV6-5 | TGTGCCACCTCCCAGGCAGGGGAGGGCAATCAGCCCCAGCATTTT | CATSQAGEGNQPQHF
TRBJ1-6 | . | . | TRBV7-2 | TGTGCCAGCAGCTTGGGCGACCCTAACAATTCACCCCTCCACTTT | CASSLGDPNNSPLHF
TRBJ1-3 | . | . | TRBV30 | TGTGCCTGGAGTACAGGGTCAGGAAACACCATATATTTT | CAWSTGSGNTIYF
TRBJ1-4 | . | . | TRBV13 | TGTGCCAGCAGCTCGGGTGGAACTAATGAAAAACTGTTTTTT | CASSSGGTNEKLFF
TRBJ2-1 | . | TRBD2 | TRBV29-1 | TGCAGCGCCGGACTAGCGGGGGTTAGTGAGCAGTTCTTC | CSAGLAGVSEQFF
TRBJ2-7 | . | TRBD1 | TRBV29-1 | TGCAGCGTTGAGTTGACAGGGGGCCACGAGCAGTACTTC | CSVELTGGHEQYF
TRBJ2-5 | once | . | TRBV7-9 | TGTGCCAGCAGCTTAGGAACGGAGATAGAGACCCAGTACTTC | CASSLGTEIETQYF
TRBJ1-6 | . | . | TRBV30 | TGTGCCTCCCGGGCCCTTAATTCACCCCTCCACTTT | CASRALNSPLHF
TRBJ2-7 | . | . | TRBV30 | TGTGCCTGGAGTGTAGAGGGAAAGGGCAAGTACTTC | CAWSVEGKGKYF
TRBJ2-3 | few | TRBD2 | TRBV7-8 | TGTGCCAGCAGCTTTCGGACTAGCGGAGGACATAGCACAGATACGCAGTATTTT | CASSFRTSGGHSTDTQYF
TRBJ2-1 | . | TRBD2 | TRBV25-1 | TGTGCCAGCAGTGAATTAAGGCTAGCGGGGGCACAGTTCTTC | CASSELRLAGAQFF
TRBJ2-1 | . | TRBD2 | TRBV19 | TGTGCCAGTAGAAGTTTAGGGGCGGGGGGCCCGGTATACAATGAGCAGTTCTTC | CASRSLGAGGPVYNEQFF
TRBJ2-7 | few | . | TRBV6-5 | TGTGCCAGCAGTTGGACCGCGGCGAGCTACGAGCAGTACTTC | CASSWTAASYEQYF
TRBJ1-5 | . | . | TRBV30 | TGTGCCTGGGACCAGGGTTACAATCAGCCCCAGCATTTT | CAWDQGYNQPQHF
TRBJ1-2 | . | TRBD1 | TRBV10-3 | TGTGCCATCAGTCCGGCCGGGACAGGGGGCTCCTATGGCTACACCTTC | CAISPAGTGGSYGYTF
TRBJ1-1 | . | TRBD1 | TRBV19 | TGTGCCAGTAGTGGGACCCCCGGGACAGGGGACACTGAAGCTTTCTTT | CASSGTPGTGDTEAFF
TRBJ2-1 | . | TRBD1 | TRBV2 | TGTGCCAGCAGCGGGACAGGGGGCTTCAACAATGAGCAGTTCTTC | CASSGTGGFNNEQFF
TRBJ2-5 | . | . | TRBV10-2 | TGCGCCAGCAGTTTCGGAGCGATTGGGACCCAGTACTTC | CASSFGAIGTQYF
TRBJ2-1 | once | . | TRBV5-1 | TGCGCCAGCAGCTTGGGGGGTGGCTCCTACAATGAGCAGTTCTTC | CASSLGGGSYNEQFF
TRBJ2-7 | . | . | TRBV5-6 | TGTGCCAGCAGCCCCCGACGGATACAGCCCTCCTACGAGCAGTACTTC | CASSPRRIQPSYEQYF
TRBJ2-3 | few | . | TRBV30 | TGTGCCTCTCCTGGACAGTCCACAGATACGCAGTATTTT | CASPGQSTDTQYF
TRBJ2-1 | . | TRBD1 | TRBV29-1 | TGCAGCGTTGAGGTTGGACAGGGGAACTCCTACAATGAGCAGTTCTTC | CSVEVGQGNSYNEQFF
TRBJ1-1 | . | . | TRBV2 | TGTGCCAGCAACGACGGACAGCTCGGAGCTTTCTTT | CASNDGQLGAFF
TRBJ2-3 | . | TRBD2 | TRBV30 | TGTGCCTGGAGTGTTAAAGCGGGGGGCACAGATACGCAGTATTTT | CAWSVKAGGTDTQYF
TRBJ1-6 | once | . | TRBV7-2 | TGTGCCAGCAGTCATAATTCACCCCTCCACTTT | CASSHNSPLHF
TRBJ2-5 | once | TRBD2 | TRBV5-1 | TGCGCCAGCAGCCCTCCCGGGCGGGGGGACCAAGAGACCCAGTACTTC | CASSPPGRGDQETQYF
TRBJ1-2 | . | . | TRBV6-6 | TGTGCCAGCAGTTACTCGATTGACTATGGCTACACCTTC | CASSYSIDYGYTF
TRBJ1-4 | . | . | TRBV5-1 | TGCGCCAGCAGCTTGAGGGTACTCGCAACTAATGAAAAACTGTTTTTT | CASSLRVLATNEKLFF
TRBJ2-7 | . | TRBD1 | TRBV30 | TGTGCCTGGTTTATGATATTCAGGGACAGCTACGAGCAGTACTTC | CAWFMIFRDSYEQYF
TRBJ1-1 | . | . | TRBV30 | TGTGCCTGGGACAGGCGGGGAACTGAAGCTTTCTTT | CAWDRRGTEAFF
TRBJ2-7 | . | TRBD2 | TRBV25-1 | TGTGCCAGCAGCCCCGAAGCGGTAGCGGGGGTCCACGAGCAGTACTTC | CASSPEAVAGVHEQYF
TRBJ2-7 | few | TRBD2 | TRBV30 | TGTGCCTGGAGGCAACTAGCGGGGGGCTACGAGCAGTACTTC | CAWRQLAGGYEQYF
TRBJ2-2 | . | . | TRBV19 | TGTGCCAGTAGTACCATAGGCGCCGGGGAGCTGTTTTTT | CASSTIGAGELFF
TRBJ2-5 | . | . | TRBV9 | TGTGCCAGCAGCCCGGGCCCGTTGGACGGAGAGACCCAGTACTTC | CASSPGPLDGETQYF
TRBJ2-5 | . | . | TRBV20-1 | TGCAGTGCTAACAGCCAAGAGACCCAGTACTTC | CSANSQETQYF
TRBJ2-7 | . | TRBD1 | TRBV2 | TGTGCCAGCAGTGAGACAGGGGGCAAGTCCTACGAGCAGTACTTC | CASSETGGKSYEQYF
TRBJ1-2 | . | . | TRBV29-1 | TGCAGCGTTGCGGGTTCGGGAGGGGTCCTCTATGGCTACACCTTC | CSVAGSGGVLYGYTF
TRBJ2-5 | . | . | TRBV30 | TGTGCCTGGAGCCGACAGGCACTGGGAGAGACCCAGTACTTC | CAWSRQALGETQYF
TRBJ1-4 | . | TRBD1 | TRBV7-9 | TGTGCCAGCAGGGACAGGAATAATGAAAAACTGTTTTTT | CASRDRNNEKLFF
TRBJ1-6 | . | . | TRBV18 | TGTGCCAGCTCATCCGAGGGGTCCTATAATTCACCCCTCCACTTT | CASSSEGSYNSPLHF
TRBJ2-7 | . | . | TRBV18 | TGTGCCAGCTACGAGGGGGGGAGCTCCTACGAGCAGTACTTC | CASYEGGSSYEQYF
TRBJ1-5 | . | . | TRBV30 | TGTGCCTGGAGCCCCAGGGGTCAGCCCCAGCATTTT | CAWSPRGQPQHF